Presented here are 6 T cell receptor beta chains from one specimen sequenced in a study of cytomegalovirus exposure and HLA in healthy donors. The study ran its PCR with 60 Vbeta and 13 Jbeta primers. Measured with immunoSEQ multiplex PCR; TCRdb has only the in-frame clones, and not every one. Counted here are about 160,000 clones, 84% occurring once; the ten biggest clones make up under 1.1%. Material for sequencing was PBMCs. Source of these receptors: a man aged 25-45 years in good health and CMV-seronegative.

The chain uses TRBV20-1 and TRBJ2-3; no definite D call. The CDR3 totals 11 residues. V lost 4 bases and J 5 bases, leaving 7 bases between the germline ends. CDR1 is DFQATT, CDR2 SNEGSKA, per germline (reference sequence). CDR3 sequence reads: CSAIDKDTQYF. CDR3 DNA: TGCAGTGCTATAGACAAAGATACGCAGTATTTT.

This clone was observed a handful of times. The chain uses TRBV27 and TRBJ2-1; TRBD2 matches at 12 bases. Germline loops: CDR1 MNHEY, CDR2 SMNVEV (reference sequence). The V gene end was trimmed by 4 bases and the J gene end by 9 bases; junction bases not matched to a gene: 16. CDR3 length equals 18 residues. CDR3 sequence: CASSSPSGRAGFFGEQFF. CDR3 sequence (DNA): TGTGCCAGCAGTTCGCCTAGCGGGAGGGCCGGGTTTTTTGGTGAGCAGTTCTTC.

The chain is built from TRBV28 and TRBJ1-5; D uncertain. CDR1 is MDHEN and CDR2 is SYDVKM in the germline V gene. Trimming pared 5 bases from V and 2 bases from J, leaving 16 bases between. The CDR3 extends over 16 amino acids. The CDR3 nucleotides are TGTGCCAGCAGTCCACATACGGGAGTGGGCAATCAGCCCCAGCATTTT. It translates to CASSPHTGVGNQPQHF.

The rearrangement links TRBV5-1 to TRBJ1-1; the match to TRBD1 covers 7 bases. V lost 4 bases to trimming and J lost 1 base; unmatched junction nucleotides: 10. CDR1 is SGHRS and CDR2 is YFSETQ in the germline V gene. The CDR3 is 16 residues long. The CDR3 reads CASSPSSRQGNTEAFF. The CDR3, as DNA: TGCGCCAGCAGCCCTTCTTCCCGACAGGGGAACACTGAAGCTTTCTTT.

The rearrangement joins TRBV19 to TRBJ2-7, with D possibly TRBD2 on 5 matching bases. Germline assignment: CDR1 LNHDA and CDR2 SQIVND (reference sequence). Trimming left V 0 bases short and J 3 bases short, with 6 bases between. There are 13 residues in the CDR3. CDR3 region: CASSIDRGYEQYF. As DNA, the CDR3 is TGTGCCAGTAGTATAGACCGGGGCTACGAGCAGTACTTC. Full variable domain (outside the CDR3, taken from reference TRBV19 and TRBJ2-7): DGGITQSPKYLFRKEGQNVTLSCEQNLNHDAMYWYRQDPGQGLRLIYYSQIVNDFQKGDIAEGYSVSREKKESFPLTVTSAQKNPTAFYLCASSIDRGYEQYFGPGTRLTVT.

For the CDR3, the DNA is TGCAGCGTTCTTGCTAGCGGGAGCACCGGGGAGCTGTTTTTT. Its translation is CSVLASGSTGELFF. This chain joins TRBV29-1 and TRBJ2-2; 10 positions agree with TRBD2. With V trimmed by 5 bases and J by 4 bases, 4 bases remained unmatched. This CDR3 comprises 14 residues. Germline V gene data show CDR1 as SQVTM and CDR2 as ANQGSEA.